What follows are 16 T cell receptor beta chains derived from one specimen sequenced in a study of Ad26.COV2.S vaccination and SARS-CoV-2 variants. Only in-frame clones appear in the TCRdb table, and some are missing; sequencing was by immunoSEQ multiplex PCR. This sample has roughly 400,000 clones, with 92% found just once. Treatment described: 15 to 20 received Ad26.COV2.S at low or high dose, single or two shots; 5 received placebo; per-sample allocation not given. Sampling happened 63 days after the first vaccine or placebo injection. The sample was peripheral blood, taken in a trial of Ad26.COV2.S vaccine versus placebo. The receptors come from a person aged 18-65 years who received the Ad26.COV2.S COVID-19 vaccine or a placebo.

The CDR3 nucleotides read TGTGCCAGTAGTATAACGGGGGCTACAGGGTACTACGAGCAGTACTTC. Amino acids: CASSITGATGYYEQYF. The chain combines TRBV19 with TRBJ2-7, with D perhaps being TRBD1 or TRBD2 (6 bases each). V shed 2 bases and J shed 3 bases, with 17 bases lying between them. The CDR3 is made up of 16 amino acids. CDR1 is LNHDA, CDR2 SQIVND, per germline (reference sequence).

This chain connects TRBV19 to TRBJ2-1; D perhaps matches TRBD2 (6 bases). CDR1 LNHDA and CDR2 SQIVND come from the germline V gene (reference sequence). This CDR3 has 14 amino acids. V was trimmed by 7 bases and J by 3 bases, leaving 13 bases between them. The CDR3 region has the DNA TGTGCCAGTAAACGGGGGTACGACTACAATGAGCAGTTCTTC. It yields the protein CASKRGYDYNEQFF.

This clone was recorded only once. V gene TRBV2 combines with J gene TRBJ1-1; 7 bases line up with TRBD1. V lost 9 bases, J lost 1 base, and 11 bases stayed unmatched. CDR3 size: 15 residues. Looked up from germline, CDR1 is SNHLY and CDR2 is FYNNEI. The CDR3 sequence: CARGGTTGSNTEAFF. In nucleotides, the CDR3 is TGTGCCAGGGGGGGGACGACAGGGTCGAACACTGAAGCTTTCTTT.

The chain uses TRBV27 and TRBJ2-1, with D perhaps TRBD1 (5 bases). This CDR3 has 17 residues. The ends were cut back, 3 bases at V and 0 bases at J, with 15 bases in the middle. Germline V lookup: CDR1 MNHEY, CDR2 SMNVEV (reference sequence). In DNA form, the CDR3 reads TGTGCCAGCAGTTTTCGGACACTTGGGTCCTCCTACAATGAGCAGTTCTTC. Protein product: CASSFRTLGSSYNEQFF.

This rearrangement joins TRBV6-6 to TRBJ1-1; 7 nucleotides agree with TRBD1. The CDR3 spans 16 residues. J lost 0 bases, V lost 0 bases, and 4 bases had no gene match. CDR1 and CDR2 from the germline V gene are MNHNY and SVGAGI (reference sequence). CDR3 nucleotides: TGTGCCAGCAGTTACTCGAGGGGACAGATGAACACTGAAGCTTTCTTT. It yields the protein CASSYSRGQMNTEAFF.

V is TRBV18 and J is TRBJ2-1; the match to TRBD1 covers 7 bases. Losses at the gene ends were 4 bases for V and 15 bases for J; bases not matched to a gene: 15. The CDR3 has 14 residues. The germline gives CDR1 KGHSH, CDR2 LQKENI. The CDR3 DNA follows: TGTGCCAGCTCACGACCAGTCGAGGGGGCCCCTCCGTTCTTC. Protein sequence: CASSRPVEGAPPFF.

V gene TRBV15 combines with J gene TRBJ1-2, with unresolved D. V lost 0 bases and J 8 bases, leaving 10 bases between the germline ends. Germline V gives CDR1 LNHNV, CDR2 YYDKDF (reference sequence). The CDR3 length is 13 residues. The CDR3 DNA sequence: TGTGCCACCAGCAGAGATGGAGCAGGAGGCTACACCTTC. It encodes CATSRDGAGGYTF.

The chain couples TRBV6-2 or TRBV6-3 to TRBJ1-2; the D is unclear. CDR3 size: 11 residues. CDR1 and CDR2 (germline): MNHEY, SVGEGT. Trimming pared 6 bases from V and 4 bases from J, leaving 6 bases between. The CDR3, as DNA: TGTGCCAGCAGCCCTCTCTATGGCTACACCTTC. It is translated as CASSPLYGYTF.

V is TRBV6-2 or TRBV6-3 and J is TRBJ2-1, with TRBD2 as a possible D gene (5 bases). V lost 2 bases and J lost 4, with 12 bases in between. The germline V gene encodes CDR1 MNHEY and CDR2 SVGEGT. This CDR3 comprises 15 residues. The CDR3 DNA reads as TGTGCCAGCAGTTACGCCCTAGCCCATTACAATGAGCAGTTCTTC. Encoded protein: CASSYALAHYNEQFF.

The chain joins TRBV4-1 to TRBJ2-7, with 9 bases lining up with TRBD1. CDR3 length equals 14 residues. Germline V gene sequence: CDR1 MGHRA, CDR2 YSYEKL. The V segment lost 4 bases and the J segment 7 bases; nucleotides outside the gene matches: 8. CDR3 loop: CASSPDRGSWEQYF. CDR3 bases: TGCGCCAGCAGCCCGGACAGGGGCTCTTGGGAGCAGTACTTC.

The genes are TRBV6-4 and TRBJ1-3; unclear D gene. There are 13 residues in the CDR3. The germline V and J ends were trimmed by 4 bases and 4 bases, with 8 bases remaining between them. Germline CDR1 and CDR2: MRHNA and SNTAGT. For the CDR3, the DNA is TGTGCCAGCAGTGCGTTCAGGGGAAACACCATATATTTT. Protein product: CASSAFRGNTIYF.

The chain uses TRBV28 and TRBJ2-3, with 13 bases matching TRBD2. Germline lookup yields CDR1 MDHEN and CDR2 SYDVKM. The CDR3 covers 16 residues. Trimming removed 7 bases from V and 0 bases from J; junction bases left unmatched: 4. The CDR3 DNA is TGTGCCAGCACCCCGGGACTAGCGGGGAGCACAGATACGCAGTATTTT. This encodes CASTPGLAGSTDTQYF.

The J gene is TRBJ2-1, the V gene TRBV10-1, with 14 bases matching TRBD2. V lost 6 bases and J lost 5; bases outside the gene matches: 9. The length of the CDR3 is 17 residues. Germline loops: CDR1 WNHNN, CDR2 SYGVQD (reference sequence). CDR3 residues: CASSGWTSGGPNNEQFF. The CDR3 coding sequence is TGCGCCAGCAGCGGGTGGACTAGCGGGGGGCCTAACAATGAGCAGTTCTTC.

The V gene is TRBV7-9, the J gene TRBJ2-3; 7 nucleotides align to TRBD1. CDR3 length: 14 amino acids. Germline CDR1 reads SEHNR; CDR2 reads FQNEAQ (reference sequence). Unmatched junction bases numbered 1, after V lost 0 bases and J lost 4 bases. The CDR3 reads CASSLAQGADTQYF. The CDR3 DNA reads as TGTGCCAGCAGCTTAGCTCAGGGGGCAGATACGCAGTATTTT.

The chain links TRBV5-4 to TRBJ2-2; no firm D call. The V gene lost 1 base and the J gene lost 5 bases, with 12 bases spanning the gap. Germline assignment: CDR1 SGHNT and CDR2 YYREEE (reference sequence). The CDR3 is 15 residues long. The CDR3 DNA reads as TGTGCCAGCAGCTTGTCAGCATTCCCGACCGGGGAGCTGTTTTTT. Protein sequence: CASSLSAFPTGELFF.

J is TRBJ2-7 and V is TRBV18, with D perhaps TRBD1 or TRBD2 (5 bases each). Trimming removed 3 bases from V and 3 bases from J, with 15 bases in between. The CDR3 length is 15 residues. Germline V gene data show CDR1 as KGHSH and CDR2 as LQKENI. The CDR3 loop is CASSPSEGPVYEQYF. The CDR3 coding sequence is TGTGCCAGCTCACCCTCCGAGGGGCCTGTCTACGAGCAGTACTTC.